The 32 T cell receptor beta chains in this list originate from one sample, sequenced in a study of T cells expressing NK-cell markers. Using the 5' RACE reads, TCRdb records one entry per CDR3 protein without DNA. This repertoire includes 200,000 to 300,000 distinct CDR3 sequences. The specimen was blood T cells: a sorted CD56 or NKG2C T cell subset, CD4+ or CD8+ T cells, or bulk PBMC T cells (not recorded which). The receptors here all came from a man aged 18 to 30 in good health.

The gene calls are TRBV10-3 and TRBJ2-1; there is no DNA to check the TCRdb D call of TRBD1. This CDR3 contains 11 residues. CDR1 is ENHRY, CDR2 SYGVKD, per germline. The CDR3 loop reads CAIGGSNEQFF.

The genes are TRBV5-1 and TRBJ2-6; the TCRdb D gene call, TRBD2, has no DNA to confirm it. The germline CDR1 and CDR2 sequences are SGHRS and YFSETQ. This CDR3 has 19 residues. CDR3: CASSGGLAGSSPGANVLTF.

The CDR3 spells CASGSGGNTEAFF. This chain connects TRBV12-5 to TRBJ1-1. In germline, CDR1 is LGHNT, CDR2 FRNRAP. CDR3 size: 13 residues. The variable domain in full, completed from reference TRBV12-5 and TRBJ1-1, reads DARVTQTPRHKVTEMGQEVTMRCQPILGHNTVFWYRQTMMQGLELLAYFRNRAPLDDSGMPKDRFSAEMPDATLATLKIQPSEPRDSAVYFCASGSGGNTEAFFGQGTRLTVV.

The chain couples TRBV20-1 to TRBJ1-2; the D call of TRBD1 rests on TCRdb alone, since no DNA is present to check it. CDR1 and CDR2 from the germline V gene are DFQATT and SNEGSKA (reference sequence). The CDR3 loop spans 16 amino acids. The CDR3 is CSARGDRDLYNYGYTF.

This sequence joins TRBV30 and TRBJ2-1; TCRdb's D call of TRBD2 is untestable without DNA. Germline V gene lookup returns CDR1 GTSNPN and CDR2 SVGIG (reference sequence). The length of the CDR3 is 17 residues. CDR3 protein: CAWSVTKAGERYNEQFF.

This chain joins TRBV7-2 and TRBJ2-3; absent DNA, TCRdb's TRBD1 call cannot be checked. The length of the CDR3 is 14 residues. Germline V lookup: CDR1 SGHTA, CDR2 FQGNSA. CDR3 sequence reads: CASSSGQRQDTQYF.

This chain links TRBV20-1 with TRBJ2-1; the TRBD2 assignment by TCRdb is unverifiable without DNA. The CDR3 extends over 14 amino acids. From germline, CDR1 is DFQATT and CDR2 SNEGSKA (reference sequence). The CDR3 loop is CSATREGRVDEQFF.

This sequence joins TRBV5-1 and TRBJ2-1. The CDR3 totals 13 residues. CDR1 is SGHRS, CDR2 YFSETQ, per germline. The CDR3 protein is CASTSSTWNEQFF.

The chain uses TRBV6-1 and TRBJ2-1. Germline V gene lookup returns CDR1 MNHNS and CDR2 SASEGT. The CDR3 is made up of 13 amino acids. The CDR3: CASSESRNLGQFF.

This chain joins TRBV20-1 and TRBJ1-1; TCRdb's D call of TRBD1 is untestable without DNA. The CDR3 runs to 13 residues. CDR1 DFQATT and CDR2 SNEGSKA come from the germline V gene (reference sequence). The CDR3 sequence is CSAIRDRVTEAFF.

The chain is built from TRBV7-9 and TRBJ2-1; TCRdb selects TRBD2, and the lack of DNA leaves this call unchecked. This CDR3 contains 15 residues. Germline loops: CDR1 SEHNR, CDR2 FQNEAQ (reference sequence). This chain's CDR3 is CASSFWRKDYNEQFF. The full variable domain, with the rest looked up from reference TRBV7-9 and TRBJ2-1, is DTGVSQNPRHKITKRGQNVTFRCDPISEHNRLYWYRQTLGQGPEFLTYFQNEAQLEKSRLLSDRFSAERPKGSFSTLEIQRTEQGDSAMYLCASSFWRKDYNEQFFGPGTRLTVL.

The chain recombines TRBV7-9 with TRBJ2-2; lacking DNA, the TRBD1 call made by TCRdb goes unchecked. Germline V gives CDR1 SEHNR, CDR2 FQNEAQ (reference sequence). The CDR3 has 15 amino acids. Here the CDR3 reads CASSLGAGRAGELFF.

The chain's CDR3 is CASSSYRGTESGYTF. This sequence joins TRBV7-8 and TRBJ1-2; TCRdb picks TRBD1, but there is no DNA to check that call. The germline V gene has CDR1 SGHVS and CDR2 FQNEAQ. CDR3 length: 15 residues. Together with reference TRBV7-8 and TRBJ1-2, the CDR3 gives the full variable domain: GAGVSQSPRYKVAKRGQDVALRCDPISGHVSLFWYQQALGQGPEFLTYFQNEAQLDKSGLPSDRFFAERPEGSVSTLKIQRTQQEDSAVYLCASSSYRGTESGYTFGSGTRLTVV.

This chain links TRBV10-3 with TRBJ2-3. The CDR3 runs to 15 residues. Germline lookup yields CDR1 ENHRY and CDR2 SYGVKD. CDR3 in amino acids: CAISGWEQSTDTQYF.

The chain carries TRBV7-2 and TRBJ2-7; the TRBD1 assignment by TCRdb is unverifiable without DNA. Germline CDR1 and CDR2: SGHTA and FQGNSA. The CDR3 consists of 15 residues. The CDR3 here is CASSLGTGGPYEQYF. The full variable domain, completed using reference TRBV7-2 and TRBJ2-7, is GAGVSQSPSNKVTEKGKDVELRCDPISGHTALYWYRQSLGQGLEFLIYFQGNSAPDKSGLPSDRFSAERTGGSVSTLTIQRTQQEDSAVYLCASSLGTGGPYEQYFGPGTRLTVT.

The chain couples TRBV2 to TRBJ1-5. The CDR3 covers 16 residues. Germline V gene sequence: CDR1 SNHLY, CDR2 FYNNEI. The CDR3: CASSEGYRVGNQPQHF.

This chain connects TRBV12-3 or TRBV12-4 to TRBJ1-1; as DNA is missing, the TRBD1 call by TCRdb cannot be tested. The CDR3 loop spans 14 amino acids. The CDR3 spells CASSFPGMNTEAFF.

The chain recombines TRBV20-1 with TRBJ2-1. CDR3 size: 14 residues. Germline V gene lookup returns CDR1 DFQATT and CDR2 SNEGSKA (reference sequence). The CDR3 region is CSAPSPSSYNEQFF.

The J gene is TRBJ2-5, the V gene TRBV27. Germline V gene lookup returns CDR1 MNHEY and CDR2 SMNVEV (reference sequence). This CDR3 has 14 residues. CDR3 residues: CASSQRRVQETQYF.

The chain is built from TRBV5-4 and TRBJ2-5; TCRdb calls TRBD1, which cannot be checked without DNA. This CDR3 spans 16 amino acids. Germline V CDR1 and CDR2: SGHNT, YYREEE (reference sequence). CDR3 sequence: CASSPGTGILLETQYF.

The chain has TRBV11-2 and TRBJ1-6; without DNA, the TCRdb call of TRBD1 cannot be checked. CDR3 size: 16 residues. CDR1 is SGHAT and CDR2 is FQNNGV in the germline V gene. This chain's CDR3 is CASSTPQGQSNSPLHF.

The gene calls are TRBV30 and TRBJ2-1; the D call from TCRdb, TRBD2, cannot be confirmed without DNA. Germline CDR1 GTSNPN, CDR2 SVGIG (reference sequence). The CDR3 sequence is 17 residues long. The CDR3 loop is CAWSRINNGTFRHEQFF. Full variable domain (remainder filled in from reference TRBV30 and TRBJ2-1): SQTIHQWPATLVQPVGSPLSLECTVEGTSNPNLYWYRQAAGRGLQLLFYSVGIGQISSEVPQNLSASRPQDRQFILSSKKLLLSDSGFYLCAWSRINNGTFRHEQFFGPGTRLTVL.

The chain carries TRBV11-1 and TRBJ1-3. The germline V gene encodes CDR1 SGHAT and CDR2 FQDESV (reference sequence). The CDR3 extends over 12 amino acids. The CDR3 protein is CASSFDGNTIYF.

Here the CDR3 reads CSATNRDWTFETQYF. The genes are TRBV20-1 and TRBJ2-5; TCRdb names TRBD1, which stays unverified in the absence of DNA. This CDR3 region has 15 residues. Germline assignment: CDR1 DFQATT and CDR2 SNEGSKA (reference sequence).

The chain combines TRBV14 with TRBJ2-1. Looked up from germline, CDR1 is SGHDN and CDR2 is FVKESK. The CDR3 runs 12 residues. The CDR3 reads CASSQVTNEQFF.

The chain links TRBV7-9 to TRBJ2-3; as DNA is missing, the TRBD1 call by TCRdb cannot be tested. Germline lookup yields CDR1 SEHNR and CDR2 FQNEAQ (reference sequence). The CDR3 runs to 16 residues. The chain's CDR3 is CASSLFRGLAKDTQYF.

The chain carries TRBV20-1 and TRBJ2-3; TCRdb reports TRBD1, a call that lacks DNA to check it against. Germline V gives CDR1 DFQATT, CDR2 SNEGSKA (reference sequence). The CDR3 extends over 15 amino acids. This CDR3 reads CSAPGQASSTDTQYF.

The V call is TRBV19, the J call TRBJ2-1; as DNA is missing, the TRBD1 call by TCRdb cannot be tested. Per the germline V gene, CDR1 is LNHDA and CDR2 is SQIVND (reference sequence). This CDR3 is 15 amino acids long. The CDR3 protein is CASNRGTGFGNEQFF.

The genes are TRBV20-1 and TRBJ2-2; TCRdb's D gene call, TRBD1, goes unchecked for lack of DNA. This CDR3 has 13 amino acids. Per the germline V gene, CDR1 is DFQATT and CDR2 is SNEGSKA (reference sequence). This chain's CDR3 is CSARVGDVGELFF.

This chain uses TRBV29-1 with TRBJ2-1; TCRdb gives TRBD1 as the D gene, but with no DNA this cannot be confirmed. The CDR3 has 13 residues. Germline V gene data show CDR1 as SQVTM and CDR2 as ANQGSEA. CDR3 in amino acids: CSVEGVTYNEQFF.

The rearrangement joins TRBV3-1 to TRBJ2-1. CDR1 and CDR2 (germline): LGHDT, YNNKEL (reference sequence). CDR3 length equals 14 residues. CDR3 protein: CASQIGTLDNEQFF.

The gene calls are TRBV4-3 and TRBJ1-1; checking the TCRdb D call of TRBD1 is not possible without DNA. Germline CDR1 and CDR2: LGHNA and YSLEER. The CDR3 has 14 residues. CDR3 sequence reads: CASSQGQGASEAFF.